This T cell receptor (beta chain) is drawn from a study of human T cells and chemical hapten exposure. Germline CDR1 and CDR2: DFQATT and SNEGSKA (reference sequence). V lost 5 bases and J 5 bases, leaving 10 bases between the germline ends. The CDR3 totals 13 residues. Noted time point: patch test 3, about 24 weeks after DPC sensitization. Regarding treatment: therapeutic diphenylcyclopropenone sensitization with weekly scalp DPC. This clonotype has only a few counts. TCRdb processed the RACE reads anew with MiXCR; each CDR3 protein has one entry. The data contain more than 95,000 distinct CDR3 sequences, roughly a quarter of them singletons.

This specimen was whole blood, taken in connection with sensitization to the hapten diphenylcyclopropenone (DPC). This TCR was sampled from a man in his forties with alopecia areata. Some clones in this sample may be carry-over from other donors' samples. The chain couples TRBV20-1 to TRBJ2-6; D uncertain. The CDR3, as DNA: TGCAGTGCTCCCCCCCAGAGGGCCAACGTCCTGACTTTC. It specifies CSAPPQRANVLTF.